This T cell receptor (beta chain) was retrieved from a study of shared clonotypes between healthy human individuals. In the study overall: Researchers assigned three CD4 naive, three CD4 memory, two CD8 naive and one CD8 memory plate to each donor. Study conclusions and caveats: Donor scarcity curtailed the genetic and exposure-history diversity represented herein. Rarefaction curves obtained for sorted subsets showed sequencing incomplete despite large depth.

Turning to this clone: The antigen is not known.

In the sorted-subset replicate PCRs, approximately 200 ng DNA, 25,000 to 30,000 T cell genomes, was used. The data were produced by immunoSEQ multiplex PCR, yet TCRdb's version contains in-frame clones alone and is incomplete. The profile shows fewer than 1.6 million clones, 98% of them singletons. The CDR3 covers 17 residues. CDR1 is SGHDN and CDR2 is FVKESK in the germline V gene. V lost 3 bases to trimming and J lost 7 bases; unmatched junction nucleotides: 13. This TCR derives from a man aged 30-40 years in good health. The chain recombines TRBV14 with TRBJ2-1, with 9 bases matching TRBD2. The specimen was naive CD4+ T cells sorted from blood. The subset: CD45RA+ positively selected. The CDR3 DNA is TGTGCCAGCAGCCACTTAAGGTCTAGCGGGATTGGGAATGAGCAGTTCTTC. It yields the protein CASSHLRSSGIGNEQFF.